This paragraph reports one T cell receptor (beta chain). Clones were read by immunoSEQ multiplex PCR, and TCRdb kept only the in-frame ones, dropping some. The table lists approximately 30,000 clones, under 90% of them singletons. The sample is drawn from a study of T cell changes during pregnancy in multiple sclerosis. J lost 4 bases, V lost 4 bases, and 4 bases had no gene match. Germline CDR1 SGHDT, CDR2 YYEEEE. The CDR3 extends over 13 amino acids. The material was CD8+ T cells from peripheral blood mononuclear cells, obtained after pregnancy. This chain joins TRBV5-6 and TRBJ1-1, with 7 bases lining up with TRBD1. The source is a female donor with multiple sclerosis, enrolled in a pregnancy study. DNA of the CDR3: TGTGCCAGCAGCATCACAGGGGTCACTGAAGCTTTCTTT. Residues: CASSITGVTEAFF.